This T cell receptor beta chain was captured by sequencing in a study of blood T cell repertoires in COVID-19 (dated by TCRdb to 2019 to 2021). Background on the whole study: The collaborator samples originated in the United States, Italy and Spain and spanned the acute and convalescent phases of COVID-19. Where HLA class I and class II types were available, the types were taken from metadata supplied by the sample provider, not from assay-based typing. Deeply sampled blood TCRbeta repertoires from subjects exposed to, actively infected with, or recovered from COVID-19 were included in the dataset. A de-identified subject ID, COVID-19 status, age in years and sex were almost always included in the sample metadata. The material from the prospective study consisted of cDNA or gDNA derived from T cells, B-cell-depleted T cells, or PBMCs. The repertoires were released in a freely available public database intended as a resource for research on the immune response to SARS-CoV-2. The samples were drawn from two sources: the first 160 participants of the ongoing ImmuneRACE study, and over 1,000 subjects contributed by 6 global collaborators.

The research as a whole found: The quantity of clinical and demographic metadata differed by source and by participant and was supplied without curation.

Trimming removed 6 bases from V and 2 bases from J; the gene matches leave 3 bases unexplained. Reading from cysteine to phenylalanine, the CDR3 counts 15 amino acids. This entry keeps only the CDR3 DNA: 45 bases, framed from base 1. CDR1 and CDR2 are read off the germline V gene as SNHLY and FYNNEI. With respect to this clone: It lacks a known antigen. It has no much larger one-base neighbor in the sample; base qualities were not kept.

TCRbeta CDR3 regions were amplified from genomic DNA using the immunoSEQ Assay, a bias-controlled multiplex PCR. Regarding the original processing steps: The number of nucleated cells in each sample was estimated from the amplification of reference gene primers within the assay. To quantify the absolute abundance of each unique TCRbeta CDR3 rearrangement, sequence reads were collapsed and filtered. For each sample, productive Simpson clonality was calculated as the square root of Simpson's diversity index across productive rearrangements. TCRdb carries this immuneACCESS record with in-frame sequences only. Its versions omit some clonotypes, under half of them owing to an unresolved V gene in the studies checked, with the rest unexplained. V and J calls and clone size come straight from that table; D and trimming were deduced from the DNA. Recorded for this sample are over 90,000 clones; 82% of them occurred a single time. In total, the top ten clones hold around 7.2% of the sample.

Whole blood was collected in K2EDTA tubes by collaborating institutions according to the institutions' own protocols. For TCRbeta analysis, collaborators shipped samples in one of three forms: frozen whole blood, isolated PBMCs, or DNA extracted from either of those sample types. The specimen sequenced was peripheral blood. This chain is built from TRBV2 and TRBJ2-3, and TRBD2 matches 12 of the central bases. The clonotype was recovered from a man aged 50 or older with active or convalescent COVID-19. The sequence in DNA is TGTGCCAGCAGCCTAGCGGGGGGGAACACAGATACGCAGTATTTT. This is translated as CASSLAGGNTDTQYF.